One sample yielded the 2 T cell receptor beta chains listed below, sequenced in a study of regulatory T cells in long-lasting Graves disease. Described time point: persistent/refractory GD, antithyroid drugs over 5 years with positive TRAb. Making the TCR library involved RNA that had been extracted from PBMCs. Assembly of TCR beta libraries relied on iRepertoire HTBI primers together with Arm-PCR of CDR3 regions. TCRdb fed the multiplex PCR reads into MiXCR, producing one record per CDR3 protein. The sample holds a few hundred thousand distinct CDR3 sequences; 23% are singletons and the top ten take about 26%. The source was peripheral blood mononuclear cells (PBMCs), collected when the disease was refractory, from a patient treated with antithyroid drugs. These receptors originate from a female donor with Graves disease.

The V gene is TRBV7-2, the J gene TRBJ2-4; perhaps D is TRBD1 or TRBD2 (6 bases each). V lost 1 base and J 4 bases, leaving 11 bases between the germline ends. Germline V gene data show CDR1 as SGHTA and CDR2 as FQGNSA. The CDR3 covers 15 residues. The CDR3 loop reads CASSLVEGGKNIQYF. The DNA of the CDR3 is TGTGCCAGCAGCTTAGTGGAGGGGGGAAAAAACATTCAGTACTTC.

This clonotype was seen only a few times. This could be a read error, since a much larger clone is one nucleotide away. This sequence joins TRBV28 and TRBJ1-4, with 7 bases aligning to TRBD1. Germline values: CDR1 MDHEN, CDR2 SYDVKM. The CDR3 has 13 amino acids. The V segment lost 8 bases and the J segment 7 bases; nucleotides outside the gene matches: 7. CDR3 region: CASHGQESEKLFF. In DNA, the CDR3 is TGTGCCAGCCATGGACAGGAGAGTGAAAAACTGTTTTTT.